There are many counts of the clone carrying this TCR beta chain. The CDR3 has 14 amino acids. Germline lookup yields CDR1 SEHNR and CDR2 FQNEAQ (reference sequence). V was cut by 0 bases and J by 3 bases, with 9 bases left in between. This specimen comes from a study of regulatory T cells in long-lasting Graves disease. As for time point: newly diagnosed GD, antithyroid drugs for less than 3 months. PBMC-derived RNA was used for the TCR library. Assembly of TCR beta libraries relied on iRepertoire HTBI primers together with Arm-PCR of CDR3 regions. Each CDR3 protein gets one entry after TCRdb re-called the multiplex PCR reads with MiXCR. The sample holds around 250,000 distinct CDR3 sequences, around 20% seen once.

The source is a female donor with Graves disease. The sample consisted of peripheral blood mononuclear cells (PBMCs), taken at new diagnosis, from a patient treated with antithyroid drugs. V and J are TRBV7-9 and TRBJ2-7; no clear D. CDR3 region: CASSLAHPNYEQYF. The CDR3 DNA reads TGTGCCAGCAGCTTAGCTCACCCCAACTACGAGCAGTACTTC.